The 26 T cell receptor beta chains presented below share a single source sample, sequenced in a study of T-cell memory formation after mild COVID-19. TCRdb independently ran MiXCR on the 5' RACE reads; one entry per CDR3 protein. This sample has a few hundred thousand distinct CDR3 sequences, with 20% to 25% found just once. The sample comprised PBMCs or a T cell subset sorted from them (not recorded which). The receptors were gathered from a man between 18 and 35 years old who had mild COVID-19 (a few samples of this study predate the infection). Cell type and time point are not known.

The CDR3: CASGGTVTYGYTF. DNA for the CDR3: TGTGCTAGTGGTGGGACAGTAACTTATGGCTACACCTTC. The J gene is TRBJ1-2, the V gene TRBV12-5; 7 positions agree with TRBD1. The CDR3 covers 13 residues. Trimming removed 5 bases from V and 5 bases from J; junction bases left unmatched: 5. CDR1 and CDR2 (germline): LGHNT, FRNRAP.

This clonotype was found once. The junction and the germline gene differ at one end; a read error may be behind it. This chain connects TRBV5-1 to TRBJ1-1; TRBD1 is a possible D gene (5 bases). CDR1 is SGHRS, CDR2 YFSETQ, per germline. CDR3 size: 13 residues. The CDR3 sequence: CASSRGGNPEAFF. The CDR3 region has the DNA TGCGCCAGCAGCCGGGGGGGGAACCCTGAAGCTTTCTTT.

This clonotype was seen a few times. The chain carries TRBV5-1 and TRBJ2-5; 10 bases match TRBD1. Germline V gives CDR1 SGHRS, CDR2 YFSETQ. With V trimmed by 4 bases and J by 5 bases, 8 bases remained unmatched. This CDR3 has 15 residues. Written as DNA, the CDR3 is TGCGCCAGCAGCAGCCCGGGACAGGGGATGGAGACCCAGTACTTC. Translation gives CASSSPGQGMETQYF.

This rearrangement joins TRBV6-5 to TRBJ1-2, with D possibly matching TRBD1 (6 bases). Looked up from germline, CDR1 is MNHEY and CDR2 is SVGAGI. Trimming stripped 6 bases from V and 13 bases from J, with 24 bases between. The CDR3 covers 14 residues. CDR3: CASSRDISIPPRTF. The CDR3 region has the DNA TGTGCCAGCAGCCGGGACATATCTATCCCCCCTCGCACCTTC.

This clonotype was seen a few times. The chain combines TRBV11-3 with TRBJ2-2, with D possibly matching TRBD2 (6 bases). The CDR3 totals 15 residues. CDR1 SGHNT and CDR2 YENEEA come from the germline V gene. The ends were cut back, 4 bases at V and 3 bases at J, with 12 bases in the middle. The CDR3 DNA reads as TGTGCCAGCAGCTCTGACGTAGCGGACACCGGGGAGCTGTTTTTT. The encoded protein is CASSSDVADTGELFF.

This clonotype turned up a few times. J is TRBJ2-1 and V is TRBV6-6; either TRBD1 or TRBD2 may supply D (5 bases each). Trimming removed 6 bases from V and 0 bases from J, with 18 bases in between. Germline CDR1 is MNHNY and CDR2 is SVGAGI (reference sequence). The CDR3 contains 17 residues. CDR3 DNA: TGTGCCAGCAGGGGTGCAATTCGGGACCGCTCCTACAATGAGCAGTTCTTC. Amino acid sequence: CASRGAIRDRSYNEQFF.

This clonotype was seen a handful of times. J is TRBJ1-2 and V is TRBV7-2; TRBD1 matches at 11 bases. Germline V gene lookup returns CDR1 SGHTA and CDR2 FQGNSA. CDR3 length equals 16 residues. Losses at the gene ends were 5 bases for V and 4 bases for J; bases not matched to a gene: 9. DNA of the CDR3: TGTGCCAGCAGCCCCGGTACGGGACAGGGGGGCTATGGCTACACCTTC. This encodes CASSPGTGQGGYGYTF.

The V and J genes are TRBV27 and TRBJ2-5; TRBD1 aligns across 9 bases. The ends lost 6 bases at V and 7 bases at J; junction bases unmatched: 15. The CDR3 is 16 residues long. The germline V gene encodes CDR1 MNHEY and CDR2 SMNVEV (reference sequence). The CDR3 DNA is TGTGCCAGCAGCCAGACTACAGGGGGCCCATCATGGACCCAGTACTTC. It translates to CASSQTTGGPSWTQYF.

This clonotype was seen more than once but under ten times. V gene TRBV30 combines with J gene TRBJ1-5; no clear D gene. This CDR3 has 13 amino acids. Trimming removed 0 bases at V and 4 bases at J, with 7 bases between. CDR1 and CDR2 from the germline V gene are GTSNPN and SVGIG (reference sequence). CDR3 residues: CAWSVRANQPQHF. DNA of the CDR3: TGTGCCTGGAGTGTAAGGGCAAATCAGCCCCAGCATTTT.

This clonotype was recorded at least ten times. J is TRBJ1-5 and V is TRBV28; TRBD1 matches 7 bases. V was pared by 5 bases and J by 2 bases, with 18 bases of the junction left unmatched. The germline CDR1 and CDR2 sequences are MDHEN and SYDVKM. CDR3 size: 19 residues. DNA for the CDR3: TGTGCCAGCAGTCCGTACAGGGGTCGGAGCTTTCATCGCAATCAGCCCCAGCATTTT. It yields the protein CASSPYRGRSFHRNQPQHF.

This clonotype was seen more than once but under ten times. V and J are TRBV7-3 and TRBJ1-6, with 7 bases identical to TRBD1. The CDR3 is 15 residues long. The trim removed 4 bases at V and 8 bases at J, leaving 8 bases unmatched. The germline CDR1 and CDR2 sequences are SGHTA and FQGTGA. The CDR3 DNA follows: TGTGCCAGCAGCTCCTCCGGGACAGCGTATTCACCCCTCCACTTT. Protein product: CASSSSGTAYSPLHF.

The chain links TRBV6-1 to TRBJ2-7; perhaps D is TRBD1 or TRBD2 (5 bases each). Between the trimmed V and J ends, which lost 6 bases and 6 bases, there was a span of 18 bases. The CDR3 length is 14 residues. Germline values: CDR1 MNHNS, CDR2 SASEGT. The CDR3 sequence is CASRSTMGTGEQYF. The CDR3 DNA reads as TGTGCCAGCAGATCTACTATGGGGACCGGCGAGCAGTACTTC.

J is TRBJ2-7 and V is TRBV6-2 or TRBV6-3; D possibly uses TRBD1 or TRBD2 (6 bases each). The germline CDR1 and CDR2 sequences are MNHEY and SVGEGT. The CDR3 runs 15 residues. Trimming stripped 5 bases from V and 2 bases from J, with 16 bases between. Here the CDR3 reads CASSPRGPLAYEQYV. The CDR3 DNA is TGTGCCAGCAGTCCCCGGGGGCCCTTAGCCTACGAGCAGTACGTC.

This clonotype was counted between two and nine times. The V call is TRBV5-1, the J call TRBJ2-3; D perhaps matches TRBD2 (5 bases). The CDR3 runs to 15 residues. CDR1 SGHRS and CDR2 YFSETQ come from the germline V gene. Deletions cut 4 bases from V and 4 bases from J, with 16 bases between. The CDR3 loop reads CASSPLGNSADTQYF. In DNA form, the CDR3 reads TGCGCCAGCAGCCCTTTGGGGAATAGCGCAGATACGCAGTATTTT.

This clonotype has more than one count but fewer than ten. CDR3 DNA sequence: TGTGCCAGCAGTTTCCCCCCAGGGCGGGCTAACACCGGGGAGCTGTTTTTT. Its protein product is CASSFPPGRANTGELFF. The chain links TRBV28 to TRBJ2-2; D tentatively fits TRBD1 or TRBD2 (5 bases each). CDR1 and CDR2 (germline): MDHEN, SYDVKM. The CDR3 totals 17 residues. Trimming stripped 3 bases from V and 2 bases from J, with 16 bases between. The complete variable domain, with remaining parts taken from reference TRBV28 and TRBJ2-2, reads DVKVTQSSRYLVKRTGEKVFLECVQDMDHENMFWYRQDPGLGLRLIYFSYDVKMKEKGDIPEGYSVSREKKERFSLILESASTNQTSMYLCASSFPPGRANTGELFFGEGSRLTVL.

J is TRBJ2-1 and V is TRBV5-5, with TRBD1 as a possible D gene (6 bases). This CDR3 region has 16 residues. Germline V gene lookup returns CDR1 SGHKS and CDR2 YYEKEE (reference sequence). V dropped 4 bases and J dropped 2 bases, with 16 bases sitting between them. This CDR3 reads CASSLRPGQAYNEQFF. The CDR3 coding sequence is TGTGCCAGCAGCCTACGACCGGGACAAGCCTACAATGAGCAGTTCTTC.

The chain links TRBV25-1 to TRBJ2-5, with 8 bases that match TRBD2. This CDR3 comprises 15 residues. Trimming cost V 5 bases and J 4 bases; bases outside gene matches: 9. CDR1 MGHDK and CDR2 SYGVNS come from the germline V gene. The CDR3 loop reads CASSRASGPGETQYF. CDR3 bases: TGTGCCAGCAGTAGAGCTAGCGGGCCAGGAGAGACCCAGTACTTC.

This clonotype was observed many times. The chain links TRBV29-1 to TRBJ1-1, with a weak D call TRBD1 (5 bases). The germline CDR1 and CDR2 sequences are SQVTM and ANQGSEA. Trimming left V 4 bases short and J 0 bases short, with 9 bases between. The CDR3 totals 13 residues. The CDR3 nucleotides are TGCAGCGTTGGTCGGGGGATGAACACTGAAGCTTTCTTT. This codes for CSVGRGMNTEAFF.

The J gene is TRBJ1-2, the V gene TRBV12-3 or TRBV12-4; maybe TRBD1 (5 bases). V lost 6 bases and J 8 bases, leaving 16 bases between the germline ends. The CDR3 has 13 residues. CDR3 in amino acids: CASRGGRPGGYTF. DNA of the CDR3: TGTGCCAGCAGGGGGGGACGTCCTGGGGGCTACACCTTC.

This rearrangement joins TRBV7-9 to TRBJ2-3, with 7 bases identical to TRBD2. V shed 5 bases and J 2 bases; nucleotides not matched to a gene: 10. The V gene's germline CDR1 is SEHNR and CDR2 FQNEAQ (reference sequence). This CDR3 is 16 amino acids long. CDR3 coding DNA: TGTGCCAGCAGCAGATCCCGGGGAGGGCCCACAGATACGCAGTATTTT. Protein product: CASSRSRGGPTDTQYF.

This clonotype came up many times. The chain's CDR3 is CASSLTGYNEQFF. CDR3 coding DNA: TGCGCCAGCAGCTTGACAGGCTACAATGAGCAGTTCTTC. The J gene is TRBJ2-1, the V gene TRBV5-1; D is possibly TRBD1 (5 bases). The germline V gene has CDR1 SGHRS and CDR2 YFSETQ. Trimming stripped 1 base from V and 3 bases from J, with 5 bases between. The CDR3 is 13 amino acids.

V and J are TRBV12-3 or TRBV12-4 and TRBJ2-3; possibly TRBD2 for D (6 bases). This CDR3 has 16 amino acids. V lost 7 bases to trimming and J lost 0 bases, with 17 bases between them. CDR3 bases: TGTGCCAGCACCGTAGACGACGGGAGTAGCACAGATACGCAGTATTTT. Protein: CASTVDDGSSTDTQYF.

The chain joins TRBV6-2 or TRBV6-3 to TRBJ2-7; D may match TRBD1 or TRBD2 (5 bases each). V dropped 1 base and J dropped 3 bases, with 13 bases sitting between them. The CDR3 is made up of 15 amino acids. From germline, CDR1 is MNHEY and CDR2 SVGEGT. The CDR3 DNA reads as TGTGCCAGCAGTTACTTCAGGGTGGGAGACTACGAGCAGTACTTC. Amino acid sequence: CASSYFRVGDYEQYF.

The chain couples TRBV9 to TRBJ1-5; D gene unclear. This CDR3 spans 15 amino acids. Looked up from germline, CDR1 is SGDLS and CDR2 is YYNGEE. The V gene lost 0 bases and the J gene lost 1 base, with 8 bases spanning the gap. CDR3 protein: CASSVGADSNQPQHF. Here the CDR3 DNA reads TGTGCCAGCAGCGTAGGCGCGGACAGCAATCAGCCCCAGCATTTT.

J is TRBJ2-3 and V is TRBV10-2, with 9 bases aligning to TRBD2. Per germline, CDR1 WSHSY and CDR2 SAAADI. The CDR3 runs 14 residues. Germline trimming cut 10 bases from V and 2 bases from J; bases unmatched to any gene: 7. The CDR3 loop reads CATRLAADTDTQYF. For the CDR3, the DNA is TGCGCCACCAGACTAGCGGCTGACACAGATACGCAGTATTTT.

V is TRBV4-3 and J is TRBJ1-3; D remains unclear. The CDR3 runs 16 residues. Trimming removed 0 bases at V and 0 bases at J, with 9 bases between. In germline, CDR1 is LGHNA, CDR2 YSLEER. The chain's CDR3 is CASSQDFRSSGNTIYF. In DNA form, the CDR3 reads TGCGCCAGCAGCCAAGATTTCAGGAGCTCTGGAAACACCATATATTTT.